This TCR beta chain was obtained from a study of blood T cells in healthy people across ages. PCR was performed a second time for roughly 7 to 11 cycles using a sample-barcoded 5' primer and a J-beta primer mix. Each cDNA molecule was tagged by a template-switch adaptor with 12 random nucleotides. TCRdb passed the 5' RACE reads through MiXCR, listing each CDR3 protein once. Among around 940,000 distinct CDR3 sequences listed, roughly half were seen once. Germline CDR1 reads MNHEY; CDR2 reads SVGAGI. This CDR3 is built from 15 residues. V gave up 0 bases and J gave up 3 bases; unmatched junction bases: 1. They isolated at least 7 million PBMCs from each sample. Per sample, at least 5 micrograms of total RNA were extracted.

The TCR sequence derives from an older woman in good health. V is TRBV6-5 and J is TRBJ2-7; TRBD2 matches at 11 bases. The sequenced sample was blood. The CDR3: CASSYSTSGNYEQYF. DNA for the CDR3: TGTGCCAGCAGTTACTCGACTAGCGGGAACTACGAGCAGTACTTC.